The 21 T cell receptor beta chains listed next were all sequenced from one sample in a study of tumor-infiltrating lymphocytes in primary liver carcinoma. It was from about 21-30 mg of unsorted bulk tissue that RNA and DNA were co-extracted. TCR beta cDNA was reverse-transcribed from 500 to 550 ng of total RNA. The reaction used a constant-region primer and ProtoScript II reverse transcriptase. Modified slightly, ARM-PCR produced TCR beta libraries over three nested multiplex PCR rounds. Investigators reported that the first two PCR rounds, at 10 cycles each, used TRBV1-TRBV30 forward primers with a C-beta reverse primer. TCRdb processed the multiplex PCR reads anew with MiXCR; each CDR3 protein has one entry. The profile shows about 200,000 distinct CDR3 sequences, around four fifths of them singletons. The sequenced sample consisted of tumor tissue from primary liver carcinoma. These receptors were collected from a man aged 40-50 years with primary liver carcinoma and hepatitis B virus infection.

The V and J genes are TRBV29-1 and TRBJ2-3; 8 nucleotides match TRBD2. V shed 8 bases and J 9 bases; nucleotides not matched to a gene: 13. This CDR3 contains 13 residues. From germline, CDR1 is SQVTM and CDR2 ANQGSEA. The CDR3 here is CSRAGASILTQYF. The CDR3 DNA reads TGCAGCAGAGCGGGAGCGTCAATCCTGACGCAGTATTTT.

The DNA for the CDR3 is TGTGCCATCAGTAACAGGGGGAAGGGGGACGAGCAGTACTTC. Protein product: CAISNRGKGDEQYF. This chain uses TRBV10-3 with TRBJ2-7, with 8 bases that match TRBD1. With 5 bases clipped from V and 5 bases from J, the junction kept 8 bases outside the gene matches. CDR1 ENHRY and CDR2 SYGVKD come from the germline V gene. The CDR3 extends over 14 amino acids.

This clonotype was observed a few times. Relative to the germline gene, one junction end is altered; a read error may explain this. In DNA form, the CDR3 reads TGCAGTGTTGGGACTAGCGCGGCGAACACCGGGGAACTGTCTTTT. Translating gives CSVGTSAANTGELSF. This chain joins TRBV29-1 and TRBJ2-2, with 10 nucleotides matching TRBD2. CDR3 length: 15 residues. Germline assignment: CDR1 SQVTM and CDR2 ANQGSEA.

The chain carries TRBV5-1 and TRBJ1-4; tentative D call: TRBD1 (5 bases). Germline lookup yields CDR1 SGHRS and CDR2 YFSETQ. The CDR3 spans 15 residues. As DNA, the CDR3 is TGCTCCATCAGTCGCGACAGACCGACTAATGAAAAACTGTTTTTT. Its translation is CSISRDRPTNEKLFF.

With respect to this clonotype: The junction does not match germline at one end; this may be a read error. The V and J genes are TRBV5-4 and TRBJ2-1; D might be TRBD1 or TRBD2, each matching 5 bases. CDR3 length equals 14 residues. Germline V gene lookup returns CDR1 SGHNT and CDR2 YYREEE (reference sequence). The CDR3 here is CASSYSGTYNVQFF. CDR3 nucleotides: TGTGCCAGCAGCTACTCTGGGACCTACAATGTGCAGTTCTTC.

The chain has TRBV10-3 and TRBJ2-2; D gene unclear. V was cut by 11 bases and J by 7 bases, with 17 bases left in between. CDR3 length equals 13 residues. Germline CDR1 is ENHRY and CDR2 is SYGVKD. This chain's CDR3 is CAQFDGYVGELFF. The CDR3 nucleotides read TGTGCCCAGTTTGATGGTTATGTCGGGGAGCTGTTTTTT.

A remark on this clonotype: This CDR3 is missing its conserved last phenylalanine or tryptophan, likely due to a read error. The limits of the CDR3 on the DNA are not certain, so only TCRdb's listed CDR3 is given. The chain links TRBV4-1 to TRBJ2-1; the D segment call TRBD1 is taken from the table without a DNA check. The germline V gene encodes CDR1 MGHRA and CDR2 YSYEKL. The CDR3 comprises 10 residues, both ends counted. The CDR3 spells CSSSAGQQFS.

Remarks on this clonotype: Mismatch with germline at one junction end may stem from a read error. This chain links TRBV11-2 with TRBJ2-7, with 9 bases aligning to TRBD1. Looked up from germline, CDR1 is SGHAT and CDR2 is FQNNGV. This CDR3 has 15 amino acids. The CDR3 is CTSSIRWTGENEQYF. The CDR3 nucleotides are TGTACCAGCAGCATACGATGGACAGGGGAAAACGAGCAATACTTT.

Concerning this clonotype: A read error may be the cause here, since a much bigger clone is one base away. This chain uses TRBV30 with TRBJ2-7; no firm D call. Germline V gene sequence: CDR1 GTSNPN, CDR2 SVGIG (reference sequence). The CDR3 sequence is 11 residues long. The CDR3 here is CAWSEPNERYF. The CDR3 DNA reads TGTGCCTGGAGTGAACCCAACGAGCGGTACTTC.

A note on this clonotype: The junction shows a germline mismatch at one end, possibly a read error. The chain couples TRBV6-4 to TRBJ2-2; no definite D call. CDR1 and CDR2 (germline): MRHNA, SNTAGT. The CDR3 has 15 amino acids. The CDR3: CACSDLNENNGELFF. CDR3 bases: TGTGCCTGCAGTGATTTGAATGAGAACAACGGGGAGCTGTTTTTT.

This chain links TRBV5-1 with TRBJ2-3; 9 bases are a match to TRBD1. The J call may be faulty, since TRBJ1-5 better matches the DNA end. This CDR3 contains 14 residues. CDR1 is SGHRS, CDR2 YFSETQ, per germline. The CDR3 sequence: CASRQGAQEDTQHF. The CDR3 DNA reads as TGCGCCAGCAGACAGGGGGCGCAAGAAGATACGCAGCATTTT.

Remarks on this clonotype: The conserved closing phenylalanine or tryptophan is absent in this CDR3, likely reflecting a read error. The chain uses TRBV11-1 and TRBJ2-1; TRBD1 might be the D (5 bases). CDR3 length: 13 amino acids. Germline CDR1 is SGHAT and CDR2 is FQDESV (reference sequence). V lost 11 bases to trimming and J lost 5 bases, with 16 bases between them. The chain's CDR3 is CADSVDLNNEQFI. The CDR3 nucleotides are TGTGCCGACAGCGTTGACCTGAACAATGAGCAGTTCATC.

The chain recombines TRBV28 with TRBJ1-1; D not certain. From germline, CDR1 is MDHEN and CDR2 SYDVKM. This CDR3 comprises 15 residues. V lost 8 bases and J 0 bases, leaving 16 bases between the germline ends. CDR3 sequence: CASVIGRLLNTEAFF. CDR3 sequence (DNA): TGTGCCAGCGTCATTGGACGGCTTCTGAACACTGAAGCTTTCTTT. The whole variable domain, filled in from reference TRBV28 and TRBJ1-1, reads DVKVTQSSRYLVKRTGEKVFLECVQDMDHENMFWYRQDPGLGLRLIYFSYDVKMKEKGDIPEGYSVSREKKERFSLILESASTNQTSMYLCASVIGRLLNTEAFFGQGTRLTVV.

Points on this clonotype: Germline is not matched at one junction end, which may reflect a read error. The rearrangement uses TRBV11-2 and TRBJ2-7; possibly TRBD1 for D (6 bases). The germline V gene has CDR1 SGHAT and CDR2 FQNNGV. The CDR3 sequence is 15 residues long. The CDR3 sequence is CANSVRWAGENKQYF. CDR3 nucleotide sequence: TGTGCCAACAGCGTACGATGGGCAGGGGAAAACAAGCAGTACTTC.

The chain recombines TRBV12-3 or TRBV12-4 with TRBJ2-5; D is unclear. The ends were cut back, 7 bases at V and 4 bases at J, with 10 bases in the middle. The CDR3 consists of 12 residues. CDR3 sequence: CASNPRLETQYF. For the CDR3, the DNA is TGTGCCAGCAACCCTCGTTTAGAGACCCAGTACTTC.

As concerns this clonotype: One end of the junction fails to match germline, which may point to a read error. The chain is built from TRBV11-1 and TRBJ2-3; the D gene is possibly TRBD2 (5 bases). Germline CDR1 reads SGHAT; CDR2 reads FQDESV (reference sequence). The CDR3 sequence is 15 residues long. CDR3 DNA sequence: TGTGCCAGCTGTTCGCCGAGGGAGAGCACAGATACGCACTATTTT. This encodes CASCSPRESTDTHYF. The variable domain in full, completed from reference TRBV11-1 and TRBJ2-3, reads EAEVAQSPRYKITEKSQAVAFWCDPISGHATLYWYRQILGQGPELLVQFQDESVVDDSQLPKDRFSAERLKGVDSTLKIQPAELGDSAMYLCASCSPRESTDTHYFGPGTRLTVL.

A remark on this clonotype: At one end the junction does not follow the germline gene, possibly because of a read error. This rearrangement joins TRBV29-1 to TRBJ1-1; 7 bases are shared with TRBD1. Germline CDR1 reads SQVTM; CDR2 reads ANQGSEA. This CDR3 is 11 amino acids long. CDR3 region: CIAYRGTEAFF. CDR3 in DNA: TGCATCGCCTACAGGGGCACTGAGGCTTTCTTT.

Points on this clonotype: At one end the junction does not follow the germline gene, possibly because of a read error. The chain joins TRBV11-1 to TRBJ2-1; the match to TRBD2 covers 7 bases. Germline values: CDR1 SGHAT, CDR2 FQDESV (reference sequence). The CDR3 runs to 18 residues. CDR3 coding DNA: TGTGCTAGCAGCTTATACCGCTCCGTGGGAGGGTGCTACATTGAGCAGTTCTTC. It codes for CASSLYRSVGGCYIEQFF.

The chain recombines TRBV6-5 with TRBJ2-6; TRBD2 matches at 9 bases. V lost 2 bases to trimming and J lost 16 bases; unmatched junction nucleotides: 21. The length of the CDR3 is 18 residues. CDR1 MNHEY and CDR2 SVGAGI come from the germline V gene. In DNA form, the CDR3 reads TGTGCCAGCAGTTACAATCATAGCGGGAGTACTGGGGCCATCGTGCTGACTTTC. Translation gives CASSYNHSGSTGAIVLTF.

The chain recombines TRBV18 with TRBJ1-1; no clear D. V was trimmed by 6 bases and J by 1 base, leaving 9 bases between them. The CDR3 covers 13 residues. The germline CDR1 and CDR2 sequences are KGHSH and LQKENI. CDR3 bases: TGTGCCAGCTCTTGGCAGCGGAACACTGAAGCTTTCTTT. Translating it yields CASSWQRNTEAFF.

CDR3 residues: CANCSDRYEQYF. CDR3 DNA sequence: TGTGCCAACTGTTCGGACAGGTACGAGCAGTACTTC. The rearrangement links TRBV12-3 or TRBV12-4 to TRBJ2-7, with 7 bases that match TRBD1. The CDR3 is made up of 12 amino acids. J lost 4 bases, V lost 10 bases, and 7 bases had no gene match.